The 18 T cell receptor beta chains below all came from one sample that was sequenced in a study of shared clonotypes between healthy human individuals. In the naive CD8 group, cells lacked CD45RO and were positively selected for CCR7, so terminally differentiated effector memory CD45RA+ cells were left out. Sequencing used immunoSEQ multiplex PCR; TCRdb keeps in-frame clones, though not all of them. Of approximately 600,000 clones listed, approximately 95% were seen once; the top ten hold approximately 0.12%. Material for sequencing was naive CD8+ T cells sorted from blood. Every receptor here comes from a woman aged 30 to 39 in good health.

This rearrangement joins TRBV6-5 to TRBJ1-1; possibly TRBD1 for D (6 bases). V lost 7 bases and J lost 1, with 7 bases in between. The germline gives CDR1 MNHEY, CDR2 SVGAGI. This CDR3 is 12 amino acids long. The CDR3 loop reads CASKTGNTEAFF. The CDR3, as DNA: TGTGCCAGCAAGACAGGGAACACTGAAGCTTTCTTT.

Worth noting for this clone: Other nucleotide sequences in the sample specify the same CDR3. V is TRBV27 and J is TRBJ2-1, with 11 bases matching TRBD2. CDR1 MNHEY and CDR2 SMNVEV come from the germline V gene (reference sequence). This CDR3 contains 13 residues. Trimming took 9 bases from V and 4 from J; bases not matched to a gene: 2. The CDR3 DNA reads TGTGCCAGTGGGACTAGCGGTTACAATGAGCAGTTCTTC. Amino acid sequence: CASGTSGYNEQFF.

V and J are TRBV27 and TRBJ2-1, with D unresolved. Germline assignment: CDR1 MNHEY and CDR2 SMNVEV (reference sequence). Trimming removed 3 bases from V and 7 bases from J, with 13 bases in between. The CDR3 runs to 14 residues. The CDR3 nucleotides read TGTGCCAGCAGTTTCGGCGGTGAGTGGAATGAGCAGTTCTTC. As protein: CASSFGGEWNEQFF.

The chain employs TRBV2 and TRBJ1-5; D not resolved. The CDR3 totals 15 residues. Per germline, CDR1 SNHLY and CDR2 FYNNEI. The V end was cut by 6 bases, the J end by 0 bases, with 12 bases between. For the CDR3, the DNA is TGTGCCAGCAGCAGAGACGGAGATAGCAATCAGCCCCAGCATTTT. This sequence encodes CASSRDGDSNQPQHF.

The V call is TRBV27, the J call TRBJ2-1, with 13 bases that match TRBD2. Trimming removed 7 bases from V and 6 bases from J; junction bases left unmatched: 6. CDR1 is MNHEY, CDR2 SMNVEV, per germline (reference sequence). The CDR3 runs 15 residues. CDR3 sequence: CASTPGTSGTNEQFF. The CDR3 region has the DNA TGTGCCAGCACCCCCGGGACTAGCGGGACCAATGAGCAGTTCTTC.

The rearrangement links TRBV19 to TRBJ1-4; possibly TRBD1 for D (5 bases). CDR1 and CDR2 (germline): LNHDA, SQIVND (reference sequence). The V end lost 6 bases, the J end lost 6 bases, and 11 bases lay between the germline ends. This CDR3 spans 13 amino acids. This chain's CDR3 is CASRPGTDEKLFF. CDR3 in DNA: TGTGCCAGTAGGCCCGGGACGGATGAAAAACTGTTTTTT. Using reference TRBV19 and TRBJ1-4 for the parts outside the CDR3, the full variable domain is DGGITQSPKYLFRKEGQNVTLSCEQNLNHDAMYWYRQDPGQGLRLIYYSQIVNDFQKGDIAEGYSVSREKKESFPLTVTSAQKNPTAFYLCASRPGTDEKLFFGSGTQLSVL.

The rearrangement uses TRBV18 and TRBJ2-3, with 8 bases lining up with TRBD2. Germline V gene lookup returns CDR1 KGHSH and CDR2 LQKENI. V was clipped by 3 bases and J by 2 bases; unmatched bases: 4. The CDR3 runs to 15 residues. This CDR3 reads CASSPSGIDTDTQYF. The CDR3 DNA reads TGTGCCAGCTCACCTAGCGGGATTGACACAGATACGCAGTATTTT. The full variable domain, in which reference TRBV18 and TRBJ2-3 provide the parts outside the CDR3, is NAGVMQNPRHLVRRRGQEARLRCSPMKGHSHVYWYRQLPEEGLKFMVYLQKENIIDESGMPKERFSAEFPKEGPSILRIQQVVRGDSAAYFCASSPSGIDTDTQYFGPGTRLTVL.

The chain has TRBV10-2 and TRBJ2-7; D may be TRBD1 or TRBD2 (5 bases each). Germline CDR1 and CDR2: WSHSY and SAAADI. The CDR3 contains 14 residues. V lost 4 bases, J lost 0 bases, and 10 bases lay in between. CDR3 in DNA: TGCGCCAGCAGTGCGGAGAGGGGCTCCTACGAGCAGTACTTC. It yields the protein CASSAERGSYEQYF.

This clone appeared a single time. The CDR3 loop is CASSHDPSIEWPYEQYF. CDR3 in DNA: TGTGCCAGCAGCCACGACCCCTCAATTGAATGGCCCTACGAGCAGTACTTC. V usage is TRBV28 and J usage is TRBJ2-7; D is ambiguous. Germline-derived CDR1 and CDR2 are MDHEN and SYDVKM. Trimming left V 6 bases short and J 2 bases short, with 23 bases between. CDR3 size: 17 residues.

Concerning this clone itself: At one end, the junction sequence differs from germline, possibly due to a read error. The chain carries TRBV30 and TRBJ1-3; 7 positions agree with TRBD1. The CDR3 is made up of 12 amino acids. Germline loops: CDR1 GTSNPN, CDR2 SVGIG (reference sequence). CDR3 amino acids: CAWSVSGTVYEF. The CDR3 bases are TGTGCCTGGAGTGTATCCGGGACAGTGTATGAGTTT. Full variable domain (outside the CDR3, taken from reference TRBV30 and TRBJ1-3): SQTIHQWPATLVQPVGSPLSLECTVEGTSNPNLYWYRQAAGRGLQLLFYSVGIGQISSEVPQNLSASRPQDRQFILSSKKLLLSDSGFYLCAWSVSGTVYEFGEGSWLTVV.

The chain has TRBV6-5 and TRBJ1-4, with TRBD1 as a possible D gene (6 bases). V lost 3 bases and J lost 8, with 13 bases in between. The length of the CDR3 is 14 residues. Germline V gene data show CDR1 as MNHEY and CDR2 as SVGAGI. The CDR3 DNA reads TGTGCCAGCAGTTATCTGGGGGCTGACGAAAAACTGTTTTTT. This sequence encodes CASSYLGADEKLFF.

The chain recombines TRBV10-1 with TRBJ1-5; D gene unclear. This CDR3 contains 14 residues. Trimming removed 3 bases from V and 2 bases from J, with 8 bases in between. Germline lookup yields CDR1 WNHNN and CDR2 SYGVQD (reference sequence). The CDR3: CASSDGVGNQPQHF. CDR3 in DNA: TGCGCCAGCAGTGACGGGGTGGGCAATCAGCCCCAGCATTTT.

This chain connects TRBV27 to TRBJ2-2, with no clear D. Germline V gene sequence: CDR1 MNHEY, CDR2 SMNVEV (reference sequence). V was cut by 6 bases and J by 8 bases, with 10 bases left in between. This CDR3 has 12 amino acids. CDR3 nucleotides: TGTGCCAGCAGCCTCCTTAATGGGGAGCTGTTTTTT. It is translated as CASSLLNGELFF.

The chain has TRBV9 and TRBJ2-7, with TRBD2 matching over 10 bases. The CDR3 loop spans 15 amino acids. With 0 bases clipped from V and 5 bases from J, the junction kept 5 bases outside the gene matches. Germline CDR1 is SGDLS and CDR2 is YYNGEE. The CDR3 nucleotides read TGTGCCAGCAGCGTAGAGCTAGCGGGAGTTGACGAGCAGTACTTC. Encoded protein: CASSVELAGVDEQYF.

This chain joins TRBV11-2 and TRBJ2-7; 9 bases match TRBD2. The CDR3 has 17 residues. The V and J ends lost 5 bases and 3 bases, in that order; junction bases with no gene match: 14. Germline lookup yields CDR1 SGHAT and CDR2 FQNNGV. CDR3 protein: CASSPLGGGVFDYEQYF. CDR3 nucleotides: TGTGCCAGCAGCCCCCTAGGCGGGGGGGTTTTTGACTACGAGCAGTACTTC.

The chain employs TRBV10-3 and TRBJ1-3; TRBD1 matches at 7 bases. Looked up from germline, CDR1 is ENHRY and CDR2 is SYGVKD. The junction had 3 bases not matched to a gene; V was cut back by 6 bases and J by 1 base. The CDR3 sequence is 14 residues long. The CDR3 DNA follows: TGTGCCATCAGAGAACAGGGGTCTGGAAACACCATATATTTT. Translation: CAIREQGSGNTIYF.

The sample holds one count of this clone. J is TRBJ2-1 and V is TRBV5-4; 7 bases fit TRBD2. V dropped 1 base and J dropped 7; count of bases not matched to a gene: 5. The CDR3 sequence is 14 residues long. CDR1 SGHNT and CDR2 YYREEE come from the germline V gene (reference sequence). The CDR3 nucleotides read TGTGCCAGCAGCTTGCGTAGCGGGCCTAATGAGCAGTTCTTC. Encoded protein: CASSLRSGPNEQFF.

This chain links TRBV28 with TRBJ1-6; the match to TRBD1 covers 9 bases. In germline, CDR1 is MDHEN, CDR2 SYDVKM. V gave up 6 bases and J gave up 7 bases; unmatched junction bases: 13. CDR3 length: 17 residues. The CDR3 bases are TGTGCCAGCAGGTCCGTAGGACAGGGGTTGGGGAATTCACCCCTCCACTTT. Translated: CASRSVGQGLGNSPLHF.